Listed here are 2 T cell receptor beta chains from one sample, sequenced in a study of long-term antiretroviral therapy in people with HIV. At survey level, the immunoSEQ assay was run in its v3.0 version. Profiled with immunoSEQ multiplex PCR; TCRdb holds only in-frame clones, not every one. The table shows some 25,000 clones, with roughly three quarters occurring only once. The specimen was unsorted PBMCs, collected 2.1 years after starting antiretroviral therapy. All receptors derive from a man aged 25-45 years with HIV.

The V gene is TRBV27, the J gene TRBJ1-1; 11 nucleotides line up with TRBD1. The CDR3 is 16 residues long. J was trimmed by 5 bases and V by 3 bases; bases with no gene match: 8. Germline CDR1 reads MNHEY; CDR2 reads SMNVEV (reference sequence). The CDR3 DNA is TGTGCCAGCAGTTTTGATCCGGACAGGGGGCGAACTGAAGCTTTCTTT. Protein: CASSFDPDRGRTEAFF.

The chain's CDR3 is CASSGGGGIHEQYF. In DNA form, the CDR3 reads TGCGCCAGCAGTGGCGGAGGGGGAATCCACGAGCAGTACTTC. The rearrangement links TRBV5-1 to TRBJ2-7; the D call may be TRBD1 or TRBD2 (6 bases each). Germline CDR1 is SGHRS and CDR2 is YFSETQ. The CDR3 is 14 amino acids. Trimming shortened V by 5 bases and J by 5 bases, and 17 bases separated the two germline ends.